What follows are 5 T cell receptor beta chains derived from one specimen sequenced in a study of T cells in Graves' hyperthyroidism and ophthalmopathy. Amplification yielded TCR beta CDR3 regions, with RNA transcripts as the source. The TCR CDR3 first-round RT-PCR relied on the HTBI primer set. In TCRdb, the multiplex PCR reads were re-called with MiXCR into one record per CDR3 protein. The table shows about half a million distinct CDR3 sequences, with less than 25% occurring only once. The sample was blood. The receptors derive from a man younger than 30 with Graves' hyperthyroidism.

In this sample, this clonotype turned up a few times. The chain uses TRBV6-1 and TRBJ1-5, with D possibly matching TRBD1 (5 bases). V lost 3 bases and J lost 3, with 9 bases in between. This CDR3 has 14 residues. Germline loops: CDR1 MNHNS, CDR2 SASEGT. The CDR3 region is CASSEVGLNQPQHF. The CDR3 nucleotides are TGTGCCAGCAGTGAGGTGGGACTCAATCAGCCCCAGCATTTT.

This clonotype was seen ten or more times. The chain is built from TRBV7-2 and TRBJ1-1; no reliable D call. The V and J ends lost 6 bases and 4 bases respectively, with 15 bases between them. Germline assignment: CDR1 SGHTA and CDR2 FQGNSA. The CDR3 spans 14 residues. The CDR3 reads CASRYAFTPTEAFF. The CDR3 nucleotides read TGTGCCAGCAGGTACGCATTTACTCCCACTGAAGCTTTCTTT.

This clonotype has a count of ten or more. This sequence joins TRBV28 and TRBJ1-1; D ambiguous. This CDR3 is built from 12 residues. The V gene lost 3 bases and the J gene lost 3 bases, with 5 bases spanning the gap. Germline V gene sequence: CDR1 MDHEN, CDR2 SYDVKM. The CDR3 loop is CASSFSYTEAFF. CDR3 sequence (DNA): TGTGCCAGCAGTTTTTCTTACACTGAAGCTTTCTTT.

This clonotype was seen ten or more times. J is TRBJ2-7 and V is TRBV25-1; 11 bases match TRBD1. V lost 4 bases and J lost 3; bases outside the gene matches: 2. There are 14 residues in the CDR3. Germline V gene lookup returns CDR1 MGHDK and CDR2 SYGVNS. This chain's CDR3 is CASSGGTGGYEQYF. The CDR3 DNA reads TGTGCCAGCAGTGGCGGGACAGGGGGCTACGAGCAGTACTTC.

The V gene is TRBV4-1, the J gene TRBJ1-1; 7 nucleotides line up with TRBD1. Germline CDR1 is MGHRA and CDR2 is YSYEKL. CDR3 length: 16 residues. V gave up 7 bases and J gave up 0 bases; unmatched junction bases: 11. Here the CDR3 DNA reads TGCGCCAGCAAAAGACAGGGTAGATTTATGAACACTGAAGCTTTCTTT. Encoded protein: CASKRQGRFMNTEAFF.